A single sample is the source of the 10 T cell receptor beta chains below, sequenced in a study of CD8 T cell repertoires and HIV-1 epitope variants. TCRdb's copy holds only in-frame clones and misses some; the assay was immunoSEQ multiplex PCR. The sample contains thousands of clones, 66% of which appear only once. The antigens of these receptors remain unknown. The sequenced sample was cultured CD8+ T cells derived from PBMCs. All receptors derive from a male donor with HIV.

This clone was picked up a small number of times. CDR3 sequence (DNA): TGTGCCAGCAGCTTAGTTGAAGCTTTCTTT. Encoded protein: CASSLVEAFF. This chain uses TRBV7-9 with TRBJ1-1; D unclear. Per the germline V gene, CDR1 is SEHNR and CDR2 is FQNEAQ (reference sequence). This CDR3 spans 10 amino acids. The V end was cut by 1 base, the J end by 7 bases, with 1 base between. Based on the CDR3 plus reference TRBV7-9 and TRBJ1-1, the full variable domain is DTGVSQNPRHKITKRGQNVTFRCDPISEHNRLYWYRQTLGQGPEFLTYFQNEAQLEKSRLLSDRFSAERPKGSFSTLEIQRTEQGDSAMYLCASSLVEAFFGQGTRLTVV.

The chain couples TRBV7-9 to TRBJ2-7; 8 bases match TRBD1. The CDR3 loop spans 13 amino acids. CDR1 is SEHNR, CDR2 FQNEAQ, per germline (reference sequence). V shed 5 bases, J shed 2 bases, and the junction held 2 bases outside the gene matches. CDR3 DNA sequence: TGTGCCAGCAGCCGACAGGGGACCTACGAGCAGTACTTC. Amino acid sequence: CASSRQGTYEQYF.

This clone has only a few counts. The chain combines TRBV28 with TRBJ2-7, with no clear D. The CDR3 loop spans 13 amino acids. Between the trimmed V and J ends, which lost 1 base and 0 bases, there was a span of 4 bases. CDR1 and CDR2 (germline): MDHEN, SYDVKM. CDR3: CASSLYGSYEQYF. In DNA form, the CDR3 reads TGTGCCAGCAGTTTATACGGCTCCTACGAGCAGTACTTC.

The CDR3 loop reads CASSFLPGSGYTF. In DNA, the CDR3 is TGTGCCAGCAGTTTTCTGCCAGGATCTGGCTACACCTTC. The chain combines TRBV28 with TRBJ1-2; no reliable D call. Germline V gene lookup returns CDR1 MDHEN and CDR2 SYDVKM. V gave up 3 bases and J gave up 7 bases, with 12 bases separating them. This CDR3 region has 13 residues.

In this sample, this clone turned up once. V usage is TRBV28 and J usage is TRBJ2-1, with D maybe TRBD1 (7 bases). Per germline, CDR1 MDHEN and CDR2 SYDVKM. The CDR3 is 15 residues long. Trimming took 7 bases from V and 6 from J, leaving 19 bases between them. The chain's CDR3 is CASTFQGGYGNEQFF. CDR3 bases: TGTGCCAGCACTTTCCAGGGGGGATATGGCAATGAGCAGTTCTTC.

The V call is TRBV7-8, the J call TRBJ2-7, with D unresolved. V was trimmed by 7 bases and J by 4 bases, leaving 17 bases between them. CDR1 and CDR2 from the germline V gene are SGHVS and FQNEAQ. This CDR3 has 14 amino acids. The CDR3 DNA reads as TGTGCCAGCAACCTGGGGATAGGAATTTACGAGCAGTACTTC. As protein: CASNLGIGIYEQYF. Drawing the rest from reference TRBV7-8 and TRBJ2-7, the complete variable domain is GAGVSQSPRYKVAKRGQDVALRCDPISGHVSLFWYQQALGQGPEFLTYFQNEAQLDKSGLPSDRFFAERPEGSVSTLKIQRTQQEDSAVYLCASNLGIGIYEQYFGPGTRLTVT.

The chain recombines TRBV7-8 with TRBJ2-3; D uncertain. Deletions cut 0 bases from V and 5 bases from J, with 9 bases between. There are 14 residues in the CDR3. Germline CDR1 SGHVS, CDR2 FQNEAQ. The CDR3 coding sequence is TGTGCCAGCAGCTTAGCGAGCGTTGGAGATACGCAGTATTTT. This codes for CASSLASVGDTQYF.

CDR3 region: CASSYSFSGANVLTF. DNA of the CDR3: TGTGCCAGCAGTTACTCCTTCTCTGGGGCCAACGTCCTGACTTTC. The chain has TRBV6-5 and TRBJ2-6; D not resolved. Germline V CDR1 and CDR2: MNHEY, SVGAGI. Trimming took 0 bases from V and 0 from J, leaving 3 bases between them. This CDR3 region has 15 residues.

J is TRBJ1-6 and V is TRBV27; no reliable D call. This CDR3 contains 15 residues. The V end was cut by 2 bases, the J end by 0 bases, with 5 bases between. Germline loops: CDR1 MNHEY, CDR2 SMNVEV (reference sequence). CDR3 DNA: TGTGCCAGCAGTTTACCCCCCTCCTATAATTCACCCCTCCACTTT. This translates into CASSLPPSYNSPLHF.

This chain connects TRBV7-2 to TRBJ2-7; 8 bases fit TRBD2. This CDR3 is 15 amino acids long. V shed 2 bases, J shed 5 bases, and the junction held 8 bases outside the gene matches. Germline CDR1 reads SGHTA; CDR2 reads FQGNSA. CDR3 in DNA: TGTGCCAGCAGCTTAATAAGCGGGAGTTCTCACGAGCAGTACTTC. Amino acid sequence: CASSLISGSSHEQYF.